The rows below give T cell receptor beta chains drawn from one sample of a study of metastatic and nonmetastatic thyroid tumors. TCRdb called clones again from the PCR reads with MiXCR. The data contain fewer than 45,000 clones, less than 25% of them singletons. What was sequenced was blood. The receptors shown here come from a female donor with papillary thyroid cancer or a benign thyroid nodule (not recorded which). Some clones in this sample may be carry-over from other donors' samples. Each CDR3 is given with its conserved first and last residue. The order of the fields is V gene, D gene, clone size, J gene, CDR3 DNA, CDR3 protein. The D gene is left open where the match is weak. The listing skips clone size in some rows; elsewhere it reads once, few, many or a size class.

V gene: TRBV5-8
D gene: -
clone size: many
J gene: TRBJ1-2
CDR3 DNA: TGTGCCAGCAGCTTGGCTGGGGGGGCCTATGGCTACACCTTC
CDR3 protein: CASSLAGGAYGYTF

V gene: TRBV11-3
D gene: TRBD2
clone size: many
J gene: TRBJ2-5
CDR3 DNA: TGTGCCAGCAGCTTAGGCAGTCTAGCGGGTGGCGGGAAGACCCAGTACTTC
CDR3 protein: CASSLGSLAGGGKTQYF

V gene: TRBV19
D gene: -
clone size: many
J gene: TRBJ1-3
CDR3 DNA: TGTGCCAGTAGTATTTCGGCAGGGCCTGGAAACACCATATATTTT
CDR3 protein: CASSISAGPGNTIYF

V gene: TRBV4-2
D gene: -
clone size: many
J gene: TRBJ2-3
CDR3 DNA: TGTGCCAGCAGCCAAGTGCAGGGTACCACAGATACGCAGTATTTT
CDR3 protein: CASSQVQGTTDTQYF

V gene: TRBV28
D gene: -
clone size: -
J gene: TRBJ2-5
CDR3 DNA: TGTGCCAGCAGTTTCTGGCGGGTCCCTAGAGAGACCCAGTACTTC
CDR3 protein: CASSFWRVPRETQYF

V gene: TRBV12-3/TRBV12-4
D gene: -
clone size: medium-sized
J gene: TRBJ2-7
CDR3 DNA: TGTGCCAGCAGAAAGGACGGGTCCTACGAGCAGTACTTC
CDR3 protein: CASRKDGSYEQYF

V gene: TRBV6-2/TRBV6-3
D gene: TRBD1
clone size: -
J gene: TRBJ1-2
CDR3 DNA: TGTGCCAGCAGTTACGTTCGGACAGGGGGCAACTATGGCTACACCTTC
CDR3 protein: CASSYVRTGGNYGYTF

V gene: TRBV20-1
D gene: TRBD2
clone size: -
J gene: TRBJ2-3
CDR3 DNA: TGCAGTGCCCCCCCGCGGACTAGCGGGAGCACAGATACGCAGTATTTT
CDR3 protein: CSAPPRTSGSTDTQYF

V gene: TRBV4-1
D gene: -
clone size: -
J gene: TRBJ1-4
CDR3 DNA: TGCGCCAGCAGCCAATATCAGACTGATGAAAAACTGTTTTTT
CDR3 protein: CASSQYQTDEKLFF

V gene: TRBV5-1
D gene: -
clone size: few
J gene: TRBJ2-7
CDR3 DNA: TGCGCCAGCAGCTGGGTCAACTCCTACGAGCAGTACTTC
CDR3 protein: CASSWVNSYEQYF

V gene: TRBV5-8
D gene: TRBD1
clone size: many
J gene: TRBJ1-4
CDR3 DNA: TGTGCCAGCAGCCCCACAGGGGGCAATGAAAAACTGTTTTTT
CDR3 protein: CASSPTGGNEKLFF

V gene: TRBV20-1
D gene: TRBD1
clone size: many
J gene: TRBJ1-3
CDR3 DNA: TGCAGTGTTTCTCCGAGGGGGCCTGGAAACACCATATATTTT
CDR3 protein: CSVSPRGPGNTIYF

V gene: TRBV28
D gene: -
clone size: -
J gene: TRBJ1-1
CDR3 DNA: TGTGCCAGCAGTTTAAGAATCGTGAACACTGAAGCTTTCTTT
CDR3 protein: CASSLRIVNTEAFF

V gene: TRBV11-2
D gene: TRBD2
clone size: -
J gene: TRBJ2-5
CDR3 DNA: TGTGCCAGCAGCTCACCATGGGCGTTAGCGGGAGGTACAGAGACACAGTACTTC
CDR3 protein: CASSSPWALAGGTETQYF

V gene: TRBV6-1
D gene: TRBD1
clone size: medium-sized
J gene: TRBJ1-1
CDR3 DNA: TGTGCCAGCAGTGTACAGGGGGAGAACACTGAAGCTTTCTTT
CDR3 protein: CASSVQGENTEAFF

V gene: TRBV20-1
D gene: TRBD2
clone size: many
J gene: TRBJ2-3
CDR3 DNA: TGCAGTGCTAGAGACCAGAGGCTAGCGGTCTCCGGGGATACGCAGTATTTT
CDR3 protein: CSARDQRLAVSGDTQYF

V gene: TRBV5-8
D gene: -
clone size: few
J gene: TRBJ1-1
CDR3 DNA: TGTGCCAGCAGCACCTCCCAGGGTTCTGTCAGGACTGAAGCTTTCTTT
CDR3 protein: CASSTSQGSVRTEAFF

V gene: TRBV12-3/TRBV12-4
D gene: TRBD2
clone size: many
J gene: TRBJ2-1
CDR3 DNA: TGTGCCAGCAGTTTTATGTCTAGCGGGCCTTTCAATGAGCAGTTCTTC
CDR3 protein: CASSFMSSGPFNEQFF

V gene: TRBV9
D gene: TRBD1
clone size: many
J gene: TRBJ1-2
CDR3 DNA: TGTGCCAGCAGCGTCGGGACAGGCTCTCATGGCTACACCTTC
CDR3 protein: CASSVGTGSHGYTF

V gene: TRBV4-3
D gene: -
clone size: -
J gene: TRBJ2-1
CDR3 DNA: TGCGCCAGCAGCCAAGATCATTATCTGGGACCGTCCAATGAGCAGTTCTTC
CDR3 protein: CASSQDHYLGPSNEQFF

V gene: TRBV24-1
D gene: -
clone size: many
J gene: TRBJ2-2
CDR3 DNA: TGTGCCACCAGTGATTATGGGGGGTTAGAGACCGGGGAGCTGTTTTTT
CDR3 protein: CATSDYGGLETGELFF

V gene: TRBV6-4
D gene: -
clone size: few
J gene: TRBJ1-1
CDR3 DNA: TGTGCCAGCAGTGACTGGAGGGGTGAAGCTTTCTTT
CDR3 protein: CASSDWRGEAFF

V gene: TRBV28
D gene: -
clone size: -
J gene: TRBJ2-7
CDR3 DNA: TGTGCCACCTACTTGGGGGGTTACGAGCAGTACTTC
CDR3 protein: CATYLGGYEQYF

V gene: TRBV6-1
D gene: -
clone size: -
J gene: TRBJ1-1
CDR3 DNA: TGTGCCAGCAGAGACATGCACACTGAAGCTTTCTTT
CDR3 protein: CASRDMHTEAFF

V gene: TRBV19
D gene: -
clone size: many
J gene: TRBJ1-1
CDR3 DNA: TGTGCCAGTAGTATGACACGGGGATCCACTGAAGCTTTCTTT
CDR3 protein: CASSMTRGSTEAFF

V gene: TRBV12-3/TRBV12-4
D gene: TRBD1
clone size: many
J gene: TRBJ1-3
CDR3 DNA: TGTGCCAGCAGCGAGACAGGGCCTGGAAACACCATATATTTT
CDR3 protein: CASSETGPGNTIYF

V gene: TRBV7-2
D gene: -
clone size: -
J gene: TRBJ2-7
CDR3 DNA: TGTGCCAGCAGCTTAGCCACCAGCTACGAGCAGTACTTC
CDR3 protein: CASSLATSYEQYF

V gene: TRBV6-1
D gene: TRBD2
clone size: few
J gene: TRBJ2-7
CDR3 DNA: TGTGCCAGCGGCGGGACTAACGGTAGAATAAAGGAGCAGTACTTC
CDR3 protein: CASGGTNGRIKEQYF